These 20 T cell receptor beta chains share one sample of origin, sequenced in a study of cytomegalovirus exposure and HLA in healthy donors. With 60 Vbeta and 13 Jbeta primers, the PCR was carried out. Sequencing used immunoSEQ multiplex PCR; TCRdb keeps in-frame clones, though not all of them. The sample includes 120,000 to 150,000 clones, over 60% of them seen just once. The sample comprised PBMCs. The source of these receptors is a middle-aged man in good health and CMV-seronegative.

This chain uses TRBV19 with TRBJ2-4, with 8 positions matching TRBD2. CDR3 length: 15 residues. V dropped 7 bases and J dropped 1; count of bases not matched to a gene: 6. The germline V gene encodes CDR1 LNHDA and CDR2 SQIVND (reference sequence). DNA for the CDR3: TGTGCCAGTAAGTCGGGGGGGCTGGCCAAAAACATTCAGTACTTC. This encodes CASKSGGLAKNIQYF.

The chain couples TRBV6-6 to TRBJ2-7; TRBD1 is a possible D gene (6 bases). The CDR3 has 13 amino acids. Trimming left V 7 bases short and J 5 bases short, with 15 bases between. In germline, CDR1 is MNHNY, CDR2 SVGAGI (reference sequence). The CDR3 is CASTYRVGNEQYF. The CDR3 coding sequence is TGTGCCAGCACCTACAGGGTTGGAAACGAGCAGTACTTC.

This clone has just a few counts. The CDR3, as DNA: TGTGCCAGCAGACCGGGTAGCGGATTCCAAGAGACCCAGTACTTC. Translated, it gives CASRPGSGFQETQYF. The rearrangement links TRBV28 to TRBJ2-5, with a weak D call TRBD2 (6 bases). Germline-derived CDR1 and CDR2 are MDHEN and SYDVKM. The CDR3 has 15 amino acids. Trimming took off 6 bases at V and 1 base at J, with 15 bases between the two ends.

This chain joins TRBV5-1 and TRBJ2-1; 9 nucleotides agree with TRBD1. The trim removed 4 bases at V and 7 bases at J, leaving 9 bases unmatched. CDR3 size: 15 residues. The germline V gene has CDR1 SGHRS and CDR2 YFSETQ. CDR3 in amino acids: CASSVTGGRNNEQFF. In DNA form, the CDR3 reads TGCGCCAGCAGCGTGACAGGGGGTCGTAATAATGAGCAGTTCTTC.

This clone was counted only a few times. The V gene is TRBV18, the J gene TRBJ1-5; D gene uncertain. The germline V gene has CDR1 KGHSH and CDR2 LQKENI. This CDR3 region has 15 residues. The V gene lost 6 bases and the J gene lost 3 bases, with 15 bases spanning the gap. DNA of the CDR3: TGTGCCAGCTCCGTAACGAACGGGGACAATCAGCCCCAGCATTTT. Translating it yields CASSVTNGDNQPQHF.

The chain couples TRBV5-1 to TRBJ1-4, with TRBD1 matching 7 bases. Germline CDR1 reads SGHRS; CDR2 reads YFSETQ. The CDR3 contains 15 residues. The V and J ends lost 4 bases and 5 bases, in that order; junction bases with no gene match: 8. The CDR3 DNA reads TGCGCCAGCAGCCACACGACAGGGAGGAATGAAAAACTGTTTTTT. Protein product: CASSHTTGRNEKLFF.

This CDR3 is CSVIPRDRALYEQYF. The CDR3, as DNA: TGCAGCGTTATACCCCGGGACAGAGCCCTCTACGAGCAGTACTTC. The gene calls are TRBV29-1 and TRBJ2-7; 7 bases line up with TRBD1. The CDR3 extends over 15 amino acids. Trimming cost V 5 bases and J 3 bases; bases outside gene matches: 13. Germline assignment: CDR1 SQVTM and CDR2 ANQGSEA.

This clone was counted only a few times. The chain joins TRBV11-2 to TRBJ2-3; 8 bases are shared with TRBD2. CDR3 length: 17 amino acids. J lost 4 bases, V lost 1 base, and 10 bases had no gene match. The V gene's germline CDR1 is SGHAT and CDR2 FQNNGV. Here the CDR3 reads CASSLVASGGTADTQYF. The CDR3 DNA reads TGTGCCAGCAGCTTAGTAGCCAGCGGGGGTACCGCAGATACGCAGTATTTT.

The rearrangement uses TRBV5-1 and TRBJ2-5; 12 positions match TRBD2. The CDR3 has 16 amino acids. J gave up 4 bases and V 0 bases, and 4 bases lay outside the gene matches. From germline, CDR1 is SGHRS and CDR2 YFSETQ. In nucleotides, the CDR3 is TGCGCCAGCAGCTTGGCCGGACTAGCGGGGACAGAGACCCAGTACTTC. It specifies CASSLAGLAGTETQYF.

The CDR3 is CASSEEGLARHYTQYF. The CDR3 nucleotides read TGTGCCAGCAGTGAGGAGGGACTAGCGAGGCATTATACGCAGTATTTT. The chain links TRBV2 to TRBJ2-3; 10 positions match TRBD2. The CDR3 runs 16 residues. The germline gives CDR1 SNHLY, CDR2 FYNNEI. The V segment lost 3 bases and the J segment 7 bases; nucleotides outside the gene matches: 10. Drawing the rest from reference TRBV2 and TRBJ2-3, the complete variable domain is EPEVTQTPSHQVTQMGQEVILRCVPISNHLYFYWYRQILGQKVEFLVSFYNNEISEKSEIFDDQFSVERPDGSNFTLKIRSTKLEDSAMYFCASSEEGLARHYTQYFGPGTRLTVL.

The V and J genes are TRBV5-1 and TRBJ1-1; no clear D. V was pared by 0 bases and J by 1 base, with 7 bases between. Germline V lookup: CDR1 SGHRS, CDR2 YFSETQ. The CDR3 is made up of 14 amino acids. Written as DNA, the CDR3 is TGCGCCAGCAGCTTGGATGGCGGGAACACTGAAGCTTTCTTT. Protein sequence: CASSLDGGNTEAFF.

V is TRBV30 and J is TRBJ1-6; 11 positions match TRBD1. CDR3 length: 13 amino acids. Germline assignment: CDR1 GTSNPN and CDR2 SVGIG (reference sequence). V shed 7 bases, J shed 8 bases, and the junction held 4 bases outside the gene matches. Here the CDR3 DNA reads TGTGCCTTGGACAGGGGGCTTTATTCACCCCTCCACTTT. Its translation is CALDRGLYSPLHF.

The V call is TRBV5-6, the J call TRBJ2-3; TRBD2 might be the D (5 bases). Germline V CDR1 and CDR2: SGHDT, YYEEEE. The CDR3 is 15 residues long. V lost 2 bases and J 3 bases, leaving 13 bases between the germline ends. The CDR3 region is CASSFYVGATDTQYF. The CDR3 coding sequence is TGTGCCAGCAGCTTCTATGTGGGAGCGACAGATACGCAGTATTTT.

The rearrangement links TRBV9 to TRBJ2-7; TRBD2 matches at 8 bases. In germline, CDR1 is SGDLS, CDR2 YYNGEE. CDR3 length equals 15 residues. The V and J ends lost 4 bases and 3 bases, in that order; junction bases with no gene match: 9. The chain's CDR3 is CASSPASTSGYEQYF. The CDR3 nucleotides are TGTGCCAGCAGCCCCGCCTCTACTAGCGGCTACGAGCAGTACTTC.

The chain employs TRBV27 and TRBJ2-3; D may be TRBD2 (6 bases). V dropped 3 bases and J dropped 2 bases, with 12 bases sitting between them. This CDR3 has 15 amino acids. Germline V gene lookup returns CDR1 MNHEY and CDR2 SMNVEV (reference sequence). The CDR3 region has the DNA TGTGCCAGCAGTTTGCGCGGGACCTACACAGATACGCAGTATTTT. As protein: CASSLRGTYTDTQYF.

CDR3 sequence reads: CASSGTDINTGELFF. CDR3 nucleotide sequence: TGCGCCAGCAGTGGAACGGACATAAACACCGGGGAGCTGTTTTTT. The rearrangement links TRBV10-1 to TRBJ2-2; a weak D match, TRBD1 (5 bases). V was trimmed by 4 bases and J by 2 bases, leaving 11 bases between them. Per the germline V gene, CDR1 is WNHNN and CDR2 is SYGVQD (reference sequence). This CDR3 is 15 amino acids long.

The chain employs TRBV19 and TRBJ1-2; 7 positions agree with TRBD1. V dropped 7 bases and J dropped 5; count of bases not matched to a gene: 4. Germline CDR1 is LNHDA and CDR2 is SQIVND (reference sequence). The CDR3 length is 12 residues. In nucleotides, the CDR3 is TGTGCCAGTAACTTCAGGGGGTATGGCTACACCTTC. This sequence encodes CASNFRGYGYTF.

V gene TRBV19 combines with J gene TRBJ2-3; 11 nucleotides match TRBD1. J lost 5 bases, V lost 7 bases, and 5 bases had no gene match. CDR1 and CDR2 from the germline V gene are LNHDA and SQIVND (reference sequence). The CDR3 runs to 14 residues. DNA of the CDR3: TGTGCCAGTAATGAGGACAGGGGGCAAGATACGCAGTATTTT. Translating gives CASNEDRGQDTQYF. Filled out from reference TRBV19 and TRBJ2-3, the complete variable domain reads DGGITQSPKYLFRKEGQNVTLSCEQNLNHDAMYWYRQDPGQGLRLIYYSQIVNDFQKGDIAEGYSVSREKKESFPLTVTSAQKNPTAFYLCASNEDRGQDTQYFGPGTRLTVL.

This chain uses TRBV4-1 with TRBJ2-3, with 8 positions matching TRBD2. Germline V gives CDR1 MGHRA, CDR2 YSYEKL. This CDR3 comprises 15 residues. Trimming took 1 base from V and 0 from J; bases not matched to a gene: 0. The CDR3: CASSQASGSTDTQYF. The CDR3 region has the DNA TGCGCCAGCAGCCAAGCTAGCGGGAGCACAGATACGCAGTATTTT.

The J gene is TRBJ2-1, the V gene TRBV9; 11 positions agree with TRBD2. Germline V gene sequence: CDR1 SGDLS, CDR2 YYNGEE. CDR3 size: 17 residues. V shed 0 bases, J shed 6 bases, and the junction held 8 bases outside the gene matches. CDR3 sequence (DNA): TGTGCCAGCAGCGTAGATGCTAGCGGGAGGTCGGGCAATGAGCAGTTCTTC. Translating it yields CASSVDASGRSGNEQFF.